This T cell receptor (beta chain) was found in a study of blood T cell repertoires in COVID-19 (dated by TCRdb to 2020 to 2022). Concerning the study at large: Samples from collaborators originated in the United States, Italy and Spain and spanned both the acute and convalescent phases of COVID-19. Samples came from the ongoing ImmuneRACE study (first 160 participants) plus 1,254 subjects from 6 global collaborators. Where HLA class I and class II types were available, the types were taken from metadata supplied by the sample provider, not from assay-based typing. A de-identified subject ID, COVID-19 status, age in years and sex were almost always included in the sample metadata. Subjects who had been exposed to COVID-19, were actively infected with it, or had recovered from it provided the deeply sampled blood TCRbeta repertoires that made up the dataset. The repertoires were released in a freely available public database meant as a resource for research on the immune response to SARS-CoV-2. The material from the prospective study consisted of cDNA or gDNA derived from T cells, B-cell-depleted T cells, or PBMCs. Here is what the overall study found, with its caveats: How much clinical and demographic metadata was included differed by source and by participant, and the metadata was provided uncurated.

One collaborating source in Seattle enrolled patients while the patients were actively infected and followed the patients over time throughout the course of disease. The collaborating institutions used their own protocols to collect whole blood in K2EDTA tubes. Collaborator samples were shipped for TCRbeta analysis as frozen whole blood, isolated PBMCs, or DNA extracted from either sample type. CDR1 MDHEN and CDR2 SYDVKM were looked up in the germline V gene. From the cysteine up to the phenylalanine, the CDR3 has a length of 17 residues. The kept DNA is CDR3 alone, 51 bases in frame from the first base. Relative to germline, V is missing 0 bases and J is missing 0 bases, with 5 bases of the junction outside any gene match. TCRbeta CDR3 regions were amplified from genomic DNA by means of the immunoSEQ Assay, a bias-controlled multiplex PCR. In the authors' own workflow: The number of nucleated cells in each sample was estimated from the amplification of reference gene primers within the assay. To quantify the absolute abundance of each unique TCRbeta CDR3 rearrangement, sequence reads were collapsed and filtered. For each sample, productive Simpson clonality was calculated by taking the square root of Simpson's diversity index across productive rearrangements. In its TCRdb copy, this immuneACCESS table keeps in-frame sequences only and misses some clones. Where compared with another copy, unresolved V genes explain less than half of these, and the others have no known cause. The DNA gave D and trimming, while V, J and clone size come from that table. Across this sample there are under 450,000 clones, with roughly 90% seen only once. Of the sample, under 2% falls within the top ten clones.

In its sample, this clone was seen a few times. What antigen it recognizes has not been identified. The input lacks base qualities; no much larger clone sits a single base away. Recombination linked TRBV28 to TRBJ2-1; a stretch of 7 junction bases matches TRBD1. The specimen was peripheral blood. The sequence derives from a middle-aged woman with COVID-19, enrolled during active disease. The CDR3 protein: CASSLWAGTASYNEQFF. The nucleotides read TGTGCCAGCAGTTTATGGGCCGGGACAGCCTCCTACAATGAGCAGTTCTTC.